This TCR beta chain was identified in a study of blood T cell repertoires in COVID-19. As for the study in general: From the United States, Italy and Spain came samples of acute and convalescent COVID-19.

The germline V gene encodes CDR1 SNHLY and CDR2 FYNNEI. The CDR3 loop spans 18 amino acids. V shed 6 bases, J shed 3 bases, and the junction held 10 bases outside the gene matches. Original methodology: Estimation of nucleated cell counts relied on the amplification of reference gene primers. This table comes from immunoSEQ multiplex PCR, and its TCRdb copy is limited to in-frame clones, with some not included. V and J calls and clone size follow that table, whereas D and trimming were derived from the DNA. The table shows about 140,000 clones, with roughly 87% occurring only once. The source material was peripheral blood. The origin of this receptor is a man between 65 and 85 years old with acute or convalescent COVID-19. The chain recombines TRBV2 with TRBJ2-5; 16 nucleotides agree with TRBD2. The CDR3 sequence is CASRIAGLAGGPKETQYF. The CDR3 DNA reads as TGTGCCAGCAGGATCGCGGGACTAGCGGGGGGGCCGAAAGAGACCCAGTACTTC.